The 24 T cell receptor beta chains listed next were all sequenced from one sample in a study of control samples from healthy donors and cancer patients. Data came from immunoSEQ multiplex PCR; TCRdb stores just in-frame clones and leaves some out. The profile shows 75,000 to 90,000 clones, 86% of them singletons. The sample was blood. These receptors originate from a man aged 25 to 40 in good health.

This rearrangement joins TRBV5-4 to TRBJ2-1, with 9 nucleotides matching TRBD1. This CDR3 region has 14 residues. Germline-derived CDR1 and CDR2 are SGHNT and YYREEE (reference sequence). With 4 bases clipped from V and 7 bases from J, the junction kept 6 bases outside the gene matches. The CDR3 sequence: CASSDLDRGNEQFF. In DNA, the CDR3 is TGTGCCAGCAGCGACTTGGACAGGGGTAATGAGCAGTTCTTC.

This chain uses TRBV5-4 with TRBJ2-3, with 9 nucleotides matching TRBD2. The CDR3 has 16 amino acids. The V gene's germline CDR1 is SGHNT and CDR2 YYREEE (reference sequence). V gave up 2 bases and J gave up 2 bases; unmatched junction bases: 6. The chain's CDR3 is CASSFLGGGATDTQYF. The CDR3 nucleotides read TGTGCCAGCAGCTTCCTTGGCGGGGGGGCCACAGATACGCAGTATTTT.

CDR3 region: CSASTEAFF. DNA for the CDR3: TGCAGCGCCAGCACTGAAGCTTTCTTT. The chain employs TRBV29-1 and TRBJ1-1; D gene unclear. This CDR3 has 9 residues. In germline, CDR1 is SQVTM, CDR2 ANQGSEA. Trimming cost V 7 bases and J 4 bases, with 4 bases left between them.

The chain is built from TRBV5-1 and TRBJ2-3; TRBD2 agrees at 9 bases. Germline V gene data show CDR1 as SGHRS and CDR2 as YFSETQ. J gave up 1 base and V 0 bases, and 3 bases lay outside the gene matches. The CDR3 contains 16 residues. The CDR3 DNA sequence: TGCGCCAGCAGCTTGGCCCCTAGCGGGGGCACAGATACGCAGTATTTT. It codes for CASSLAPSGGTDTQYF. Drawing the rest from reference TRBV5-1 and TRBJ2-3, the complete variable domain is KAGVTQTPRYLIKTRGQQVTLSCSPISGHRSVSWYQQTPGQGLQFLFEYFSETQRNKGNFPGRFSGRQFSNSRSEMNVSTLELGDSALYLCASSLAPSGGTDTQYFGPGTRLTVL.

This clone has more than one count but fewer than ten. At the DNA level, this CDR3 is encoded by other sequences in the same sample as well. The chain combines TRBV5-1 with TRBJ1-5, with D perhaps TRBD1 (6 bases). V lost 1 base to trimming and J lost 5 bases, with 13 bases between them. CDR3 length: 15 amino acids. The germline CDR1 and CDR2 sequences are SGHRS and YFSETQ. The CDR3 loop is CASSLWGAGDQPQHF. The CDR3 DNA reads TGCGCCAGCAGCTTGTGGGGGGCAGGGGATCAGCCCCAGCATTTT.

The chain recombines TRBV6-5 with TRBJ1-1; perhaps TRBD1 as D (5 bases). V gave up 8 bases and J gave up 3 bases, with 13 bases separating them. The CDR3 spans 13 residues. CDR1 and CDR2 (germline): MNHEY, SVGAGI. The CDR3 DNA sequence: TGTGCCAGCTGGGAGGGGTGGGACACTGAAGCTTTCTTT. Encoded protein: CASWEGWDTEAFF.

This chain links TRBV3-1 (or the pseudogene TRBV3-2) with TRBJ1-2; maybe TRBD1 (5 bases). There are 15 residues in the CDR3. Germline V gene sequence: CDR1 LGHDT, CDR2 YNNKEL (reference sequence). Trimming removed 0 bases from V and 8 bases from J, with 16 bases in between. DNA for the CDR3: TGTGCCAGCAGCCAAGAAAGGGCAGGGTTGGGCGGCTACACCTTC. Amino acids: CASSQERAGLGGYTF.

The V gene is TRBV30, the J gene TRBJ1-2; D is perhaps TRBD1 (6 bases). Trimming took off 8 bases at V and 6 bases at J, with 19 bases between the two ends. CDR1 GTSNPN and CDR2 SVGIG come from the germline V gene (reference sequence). The CDR3 runs 13 residues. CDR3 loop: CALREGGFDGYTF. CDR3 coding DNA: TGTGCCCTTAGAGAAGGGGGGTTTGATGGCTACACCTTC.

The chain uses TRBV11-2 and TRBJ1-3; no firm D call. Germline-derived CDR1 and CDR2 are SGHAT and FQNNGV. V lost 0 bases and J lost 0, with 9 bases in between. The CDR3 runs to 16 residues. CDR3 protein: CASSLDRAASGNTIYF. CDR3 in DNA: TGTGCCAGCAGCTTAGACCGGGCAGCCTCTGGAAACACCATATATTTT.

The J gene is TRBJ2-3, the V gene TRBV2; 7 bases agree with TRBD2. This CDR3 spans 16 amino acids. J lost 0 bases, V lost 3 bases, and 6 bases had no gene match. Germline CDR1 SNHLY, CDR2 FYNNEI. In DNA, the CDR3 is TGTGCCAGCAGTGATGGGCTAGCGGCTAGCACAGATACGCAGTATTTT. Encoded protein: CASSDGLAASTDTQYF. Full variable domain (remainder filled in from reference TRBV2 and TRBJ2-3): EPEVTQTPSHQVTQMGQEVILRCVPISNHLYFYWYRQILGQKVEFLVSFYNNEISEKSEIFDDQFSVERPDGSNFTLKIRSTKLEDSAMYFCASSDGLAASTDTQYFGPGTRLTVL.

The chain recombines TRBV10-2 with TRBJ2-5; D perhaps matches TRBD1 (5 bases). The germline V and J ends were trimmed by 0 bases and 5 bases, with 10 bases remaining between them. The germline gives CDR1 WSHSY, CDR2 SAAADI. The CDR3 length is 14 residues. For the CDR3, the DNA is TGCGCCAGCAGTGAGTCTGCAGGGTGGGAGACCCAGTACTTC. It is translated as CASSESAGWETQYF.

This chain links TRBV20-1 with TRBJ2-3; tentative D call: TRBD2 (5 bases). Germline CDR1 reads DFQATT; CDR2 reads SNEGSKA (reference sequence). Deletions cut 7 bases from V and 4 bases from J, with 21 bases between. This CDR3 is built from 15 residues. The CDR3 DNA reads as TGCAGTGTTAGTGGACTCCAATGGGTACCAGATACGCAGTATTTT. Protein sequence: CSVSGLQWVPDTQYF.

The chain has TRBV7-2 and TRBJ2-2, with D hard to call. V lost 5 bases, J lost 2 bases, and 6 bases lay in between. Germline V lookup: CDR1 SGHTA, CDR2 FQGNSA. The CDR3 is made up of 13 amino acids. CDR3 region: CASSLFNTGELFF. Here the CDR3 DNA reads TGTGCCAGCAGCCTATTTAACACCGGGGAGCTGTTTTTT.

The chain uses TRBV9 and TRBJ2-5, with 9 positions matching TRBD2. Trimming removed 4 bases from V and 0 bases from J; junction bases left unmatched: 4. Germline CDR1 SGDLS, CDR2 YYNGEE. The CDR3 runs 15 residues. As DNA, the CDR3 is TGTGCCAGCAGCCGAGCGGGGGGCCACCAAGAGACCCAGTACTTC. Translation gives CASSRAGGHQETQYF.

The chain links TRBV6-4 to TRBJ1-1; no clear D gene. The germline V gene encodes CDR1 MRHNA and CDR2 SNTAGT. This CDR3 has 17 residues. Trimming took 6 bases from V and 1 from J, leaving 21 bases between them. For the CDR3, the DNA is TGTGCCAGCAGACCCCAACCGTGGAGGATATCGAACACTGAAGCTTTCTTT. It yields the protein CASRPQPWRISNTEAFF.

This clone was detected once. The V gene is TRBV18, the J gene TRBJ2-4; TRBD1 agrees at 11 bases. Germline V gene sequence: CDR1 KGHSH, CDR2 LQKENI. The CDR3 runs 13 residues. With 3 bases clipped from V and 10 bases from J, the junction kept 2 bases outside the gene matches. The CDR3 spells CASSPGQGVIQYF. In DNA form, the CDR3 reads TGTGCCAGCTCACCGGGACAGGGGGTAATTCAGTACTTC.

This clone was seen more than once but under ten times. CDR3: CASVEDGSSYNEQFF. The CDR3 region has the DNA TGTGCCAGCGTAGAGGACGGGAGCTCCTACAATGAGCAGTTCTTC. V is TRBV2 and J is TRBJ2-1; weak D call: TRBD2 (6 bases). V was shortened by 8 bases and J by 0 bases, with 14 bases between the two germline ends. This CDR3 has 15 residues. Germline CDR1 is SNHLY and CDR2 is FYNNEI.

The J gene is TRBJ2-3, the V gene TRBV24-1; possibly TRBD1 or TRBD2 for D (6 bases each). Germline-derived CDR1 and CDR2 are KGHDR and SFDVKD. V was trimmed by 1 base and J by 0 bases, leaving 10 bases between them. The CDR3 spans 16 residues. This CDR3 reads CATSDFGGPSTDTQYF. CDR3 in DNA: TGTGCCACCAGTGATTTTGGGGGGCCTAGCACAGATACGCAGTATTTT.

This chain links TRBV2 with TRBJ1-5; no definite D call. V dropped 4 bases and J dropped 2 bases, with 9 bases sitting between them. This CDR3 comprises 14 residues. CDR1 SNHLY and CDR2 FYNNEI come from the germline V gene. DNA of the CDR3: TGTGCCAGCAGTGGAGGGTATGGCAATCAGCCCCAGCATTTT. Its protein product is CASSGGYGNQPQHF.

The gene calls are TRBV6-5 and TRBJ1-1; D call uncertain. Germline values: CDR1 MNHEY, CDR2 SVGAGI. V lost 5 bases and J lost 5, with 12 bases in between. The CDR3 has 13 amino acids. CDR3 protein: CASSTLRGTEAFF. In nucleotides, the CDR3 is TGTGCCAGCAGTACCCTGAGAGGTACTGAAGCTTTCTTT.

The rearrangement links TRBV30 to TRBJ1-2, with D hard to call. This CDR3 region has 15 residues. V was shortened by 0 bases and J by 3 bases, with 14 bases between the two germline ends. CDR1 is GTSNPN, CDR2 SVGIG, per germline (reference sequence). This CDR3 reads CAWSVRRSSDYGYTF. CDR3 sequence (DNA): TGTGCCTGGAGTGTACGCCGTAGTTCGGACTATGGCTACACCTTC.

V usage is TRBV4-2 and J usage is TRBJ2-5; 14 bases map to TRBD2. The CDR3 runs 20 residues. The junction had 13 bases not matched to a gene; V was cut back by 4 bases and J by 0 bases. Germline V gives CDR1 LGHNA, CDR2 YNFKEQ. CDR3: CASSRTGTSGGRSNQETQYF. As DNA, the CDR3 is TGTGCCAGCAGCCGCACCGGGACTAGCGGGGGCCGCTCGAACCAAGAGACCCAGTACTTC.

The chain links TRBV12-3 or TRBV12-4 to TRBJ2-2; D ambiguous. V dropped 3 bases and J dropped 6 bases, with 8 bases sitting between them. This CDR3 comprises 13 residues. The CDR3 bases are TGTGCCAGCAGTTTTTCCGACGCCGGGGAGCTGTTTTTT. It yields the protein CASSFSDAGELFF.

The chain employs TRBV7-2 and TRBJ1-1; 7 bases map to TRBD1. V gave up 5 bases and J gave up 6 bases; unmatched junction bases: 9. The CDR3 is 14 residues long. The germline CDR1 and CDR2 sequences are SGHTA and FQGNSA. The CDR3 coding sequence is TGTGCCAGCAGCCCACAGGGGCAAGTCGCTGAAGCTTTCTTT. Translated, it gives CASSPQGQVAEAFF. Supplemented by reference TRBV7-2 and TRBJ1-1, the full variable domain reads GAGVSQSPSNKVTEKGKDVELRCDPISGHTALYWYRQSLGQGLEFLIYFQGNSAPDKSGLPSDRFSAERTGGSVSTLTIQRTQQEDSAVYLCASSPQGQVAEAFFGQGTRLTVV.